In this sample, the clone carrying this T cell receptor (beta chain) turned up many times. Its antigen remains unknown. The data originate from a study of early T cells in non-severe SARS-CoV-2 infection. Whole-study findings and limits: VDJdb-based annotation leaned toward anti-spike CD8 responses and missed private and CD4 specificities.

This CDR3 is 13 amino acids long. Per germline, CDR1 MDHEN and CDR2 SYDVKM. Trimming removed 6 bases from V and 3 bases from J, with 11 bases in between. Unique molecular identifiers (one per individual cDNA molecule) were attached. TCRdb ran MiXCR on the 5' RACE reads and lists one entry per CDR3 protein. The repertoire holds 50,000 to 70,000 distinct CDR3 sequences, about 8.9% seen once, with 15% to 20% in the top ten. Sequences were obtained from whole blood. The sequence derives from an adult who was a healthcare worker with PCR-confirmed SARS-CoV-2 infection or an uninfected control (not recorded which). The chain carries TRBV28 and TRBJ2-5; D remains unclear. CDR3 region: CASSPPQEETQYF. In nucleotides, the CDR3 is TGTGCCAGCAGCCCCCCGCAGGAAGAGACCCAGTACTTC.